A selection of T cell receptor beta chains follows, all from one sample in a study of PD-1 blockade in classical Hodgkin lymphoma. Here immunoSEQ multiplex PCR was the method, and the copy in TCRdb shows in-frame clones only, minus some. The data show around 26,000 clones, roughly four fifths seen once. Sequenced here: peripheral blood mononuclear cells (PBMCs), sampled before the second cycle of nivolumab. The receptors were sampled from a human donor with classical Hodgkin lymphoma. The CDR3 runs from the conserved cysteine through the conserved F or W. A D gene is named only where the DNA matches it firmly. Not every row has a clone size; where given, it reads once, few, many or a size class.

CASSRRREAGELFF,TGCGCCAGCAGTCGCAGGCGGGAGGCCGGGGAGCTGTTTTTT,TRBV23-1,TRBJ2-2,TRBD2,NA
CASSLWRGTGTPYSNQPQHF,TGTGCCAGCAGTTTATGGCGCGGGACAGGGACACCGTATAGCAATCAGCCCCAGCATTTT,TRBV28,TRBJ1-5,TRBD1,NA
CASSDRASLGELFF,TGTGCCAGCAGTGACAGGGCTAGCCTCGGGGAGCTGTTTTTT,TRBV27,TRBJ2-2,TRBD1,NA
CASSLGGAGYTF,TGTGCCAGCAGCTTAGGAGGGGCCGGCTACACCTTC,TRBV11-2,TRBJ1-2,NA,NA
CASSRVPNSPLHF,TGTGCCAGCAGCAGGGTTCCGAATTCACCCCTCCACTTT,TRBV6-5,TRBJ1-6,NA,NA
CASSDGVSGNIIYF,TGTGCCAGCAGTGACGGGGTATCCGGAAACATCATATATTTT,TRBV6-1,TRBJ1-3,NA,NA
CASSPSSGGAFF,TGTGCCAGCAGTCCAAGTTCGGGGGGTGCTTTCTTT,TRBV7-2,TRBJ1-1,NA,NA
CASSPRTGGGEKLFF,TGTGCCAGCAGTCCACGGACAGGGGGGGGTGAAAAACTGTTTTTT,TRBV6-5,TRBJ1-4,TRBD1,NA
CASSQESSGGADTQYF,TGTGCCAGCAGCCAAGAATCTAGCGGGGGGGCAGATACGCAGTATTTT,TRBV4-2,TRBJ2-3,TRBD2,NA
CAISEGRVEAFF,TGTGCCATCAGTGAGGGGCGTGTAGAAGCTTTCTTT,TRBV10-3,TRBJ1-1,NA,few
CASSLWSVGGLLNIQYF,TGTGCCAGCAGTTTGTGGTCGGTCGGTGGCCTCCTCAACATTCAGTACTTC,TRBV28,TRBJ2-4,NA,NA
CASGDGKNSPLHF,TGTGCCAGCGGGGACGGAAAGAATTCACCCCTCCACTTT,TRBV2,TRBJ1-6,NA,NA
CASSLFPTSDANNEQFF,TGTGCTAGCAGCTTATTCCCCACTAGCGATGCCAACAATGAGCAGTTCTTC,TRBV7-7,TRBJ2-1,TRBD2,NA
CASSIRGQASPPYNEQFF,TGTGCCAGTAGTATAAGGGGACAGGCCTCCCCACCGTACAATGAGCAGTTCTTC,TRBV19,TRBJ2-1,TRBD1,NA
CASSQLDLIHSGANVLTF,TGCGCCAGCAGCCAACTAGATCTGATACACTCTGGGGCCAACGTCCTGACTTTC,TRBV4-1,TRBJ2-6,NA,once
CASSPLAESSYEQYF,TGTGCCAGCTCACCATTGGCGGAGAGCTCCTACGAGCAGTACTTC,TRBV18,TRBJ2-7,NA,NA
CASSRSATNEKLFF,TGTGCCAGCAGCCGTTCAGCAACTAATGAAAAACTGTTTTTT,TRBV9,TRBJ1-4,NA,NA
CASTLGVAYSNQPQHF,TGTGCCAGTACCCTGGGAGTCGCTTATAGCAATCAGCCCCAGCATTTT,TRBV19,TRBJ1-5,NA,NA
CASSMIRNEQFF,TGTGCCAGTAGTATGATCCGGAATGAGCAGTTCTTC,TRBV19,TRBJ2-1,NA,NA
CASSPGGDPDTQYF,TGTGCCAGCAGTCCCGGGGGGGATCCAGATACGCAGTATTTT,TRBV28,TRBJ2-3,TRBD2,NA
CASRGPNYGYTF,TGTGCCAGTAGGGGGCCTAACTATGGCTACACCTTC,TRBV28,TRBJ1-2,TRBD1,NA
CASSLERGPSNQPQHF,TGTGCCAGCAGCTTAGAGCGGGGGCCGAGCAATCAGCCCCAGCATTTT,TRBV7-9,TRBJ1-5,NA,NA
CASSLGPERRGDAYEQYF,TGTGCCAGCAGCTTAGGCCCCGAGAGGAGAGGGGATGCCTACGAGCAGTACTTC,TRBV7-8,TRBJ2-7,NA,NA
CASSLGGAFGETQYF,TGTGCCAGCAGTCTCGGGGGGGCTTTTGGAGAGACCCAGTACTTC,TRBV27,TRBJ2-5,TRBD2,NA
CASSQSRQGLIYSNQPQHF,TGCGCCAGCAGTCAATCGAGACAGGGCCTAATTTATAGCAATCAGCCCCAGCATTTT,TRBV23-1,TRBJ1-5,TRBD1,NA
CASSQGSTGGWDTEAFF,TGCGCCAGCAGCCAAGGGTCGACAGGGGGATGGGACACTGAAGCTTTCTTT,TRBV4-3,TRBJ1-1,TRBD1,NA
CASSTPRGGETQYF,TGTGCCAGCAGCACCCCCAGGGGAGGGGAGACCCAGTACTTC,TRBV9,TRBJ2-5,NA,NA
CARRINQPQHF,TGTGCCCGCAGGATCAATCAGCCCCAGCATTTT,TRBV30,TRBJ1-5,NA,NA
CASGGTRYSPLHF,TGTGCCAGCGGCGGGACACGATATTCACCCCTCCACTTT,TRBV28,TRBJ1-6,NA,few
CASPNSRDTGELFF,TGTGCCAGCCCAAATTCCAGGGACACCGGGGAGCTGTTTTTT,TRBV6-1,TRBJ2-2,NA,few
CASSLRPALGSTEAFF,TGTGCCAGCAGCTTGCGTCCCGCACTAGGGAGCACTGAAGCTTTCTTT,TRBV5-5,TRBJ1-1,NA,NA
CASSGIRGTGNEQFF,TGTGCCAGCAGTGGGATTAGGGGGACAGGGAATGAGCAGTTCTTC,TRBV6-1,TRBJ2-1,TRBD1,NA
CASSEVGQTTDTQYF,TGTGCCAGCAGTGAAGTGGGGCAGACAACAGATACGCAGTATTTT,TRBV2,TRBJ2-3,NA,NA
CASRDKRLGQVYNEQFF,TGTGCCAGCAGAGATAAAAGGCTTGGACAGGTATACAATGAGCAGTTCTTC,TRBV7-8,TRBJ2-1,TRBD1,NA
CASSYAGTGKDTQYF,TGTGCCAGCAGTTACGCTGGGACAGGGAAAGATACGCAGTATTTT,TRBV6-5,TRBJ2-3,TRBD1,few
CASSFGTADQPQHF,TGTGCCAGCAGCTTCGGGACAGCGGATCAGCCCCAGCATTTT,TRBV7-9,TRBJ1-5,TRBD1,few
CATSSGTPYEQYF,TGTGCCACCAGCAGCGGGACACCTTACGAGCAGTACTTC,TRBV15,TRBJ2-7,NA,NA
CASSQDQGQGVYGYTF,TGCGCCAGCAGCCAAGACCAAGGACAGGGTGTATATGGCTACACCTTC,TRBV4-3,TRBJ1-2,TRBD1,NA
CASSLRTGRYEQYF,TGCGCCAGCAGCTTGCGGACAGGGCGCTACGAGCAGTACTTC,TRBV5-1,TRBJ2-7,TRBD1,NA
CASSRGQGAAYEQYF,TGTGCCAGCAGCCGCGGACAGGGGGCGGCCTACGAGCAGTACTTC,TRBV6-5,TRBJ2-7,TRBD1,NA
CASSLIAGDGSGANVLTF,TGTGCCAGCAGCTTAATCGCAGGGGATGGCTCTGGGGCCAACGTCCTGACTTTC,TRBV7-6,TRBJ2-6,NA,NA
CASSLRGGTISYNEQFF,TGTGCCAGCAGTCTAAGAGGAGGGACTATCTCCTACAATGAGCAGTTCTTC,TRBV6-4,TRBJ2-1,TRBD2,NA
CASSLKAGGTRGQFF,TGTGCCAGCAGTTTAAAAGCGGGGGGGACCCGGGGCCAGTTCTTC,TRBV27,TRBJ2-1,TRBD2,medium-sized
CASLDRDGHEKLFF,TGTGCCAGCCTCGACCGGGACGGACATGAAAAACTGTTTTTT,TRBV6-1,TRBJ1-4,NA,NA
CATSAAPSRMNTEAFF,TGTGCCACCAGCGCAGCTCCAAGCAGGATGAACACTGAAGCTTTCTTT,TRBV15,TRBJ1-1,NA,few
CASSPNDSPKETQYF,TGTGCCAGCTCACCGAACGACAGTCCTAAAGAGACCCAGTACTTC,TRBV18,TRBJ2-5,NA,NA
CARSGTSGGYEQYF,TGTGCCAGATCCGGGACTAGCGGGGGGTACGAGCAGTACTTC,TRBV19,TRBJ2-7,TRBD2,NA
CSVIPWREHSTEAFF,TGCAGCGTTATCCCGTGGAGGGAACATAGCACTGAAGCTTTCTTT,TRBV29-1,TRBJ1-1,NA,NA